The 9 T cell receptor beta chains in this list originate from one sample, sequenced in a study of blood T cell repertoires in COVID-19. Profiling relied on immunoSEQ multiplex PCR, and the TCRdb table lists in-frame clones only, not all of them. The sample comprises roughly 150,000 clones, roughly 93% of which are singletons, and around 5.1% rests with the top ten. Input material: peripheral blood. The receptors originated from a man between 18 and 29 years old with COVID-19, enrolled during active disease.

The J gene is TRBJ2-1, the V gene TRBV29-1; TRBD2 matches 9 bases. V lost 7 bases and J lost 5; bases outside the gene matches: 9. There are 14 residues in the CDR3. Per the germline V gene, CDR1 is SQVTM and CDR2 is ANQGSEA. The CDR3 loop is CSGGLAGRNNEQFF. The DNA of the CDR3 is TGCAGCGGTGGTCTAGCGGGAAGGAACAATGAGCAGTTCTTC.

In this sample, this clone turned up a few times. J is TRBJ1-1 and V is TRBV29-1, with D possibly matching TRBD1 (5 bases). Trimming cost V 3 bases and J 0 bases, with 8 bases left between them. The CDR3 consists of 13 residues. CDR1 is SQVTM, CDR2 ANQGSEA, per germline. In DNA form, the CDR3 reads TGCAGCGTTGAGAGACAGATGAACACTGAAGCTTTCTTT. Its translation is CSVERQMNTEAFF. Supplemented by reference TRBV29-1 and TRBJ1-1, the full variable domain reads SAVISQKPSRDICQRGTSLTIQCQVDSQVTMMFWYRQQPGQSLTLIATANQGSEATYESGFVIDKFPISRPNLTFSTLTVSNMSPEDSSIYLCSVERQMNTEAFFGQGTRLTVV.

The V gene is TRBV6-5, the J gene TRBJ2-1, with 7 bases lining up with TRBD1. This CDR3 region has 14 residues. Germline V CDR1 and CDR2: MNHEY, SVGAGI. V gave up 0 bases and J gave up 6 bases; unmatched junction bases: 2. The CDR3 DNA reads TGTGCCAGCAGTTACTCGAGGGACAGCAATGAGCAGTTCTTC. Amino acids: CASSYSRDSNEQFF.

This chain uses TRBV6-5 with TRBJ2-5; possibly TRBD2 for D (6 bases). The CDR3 runs to 13 residues. Germline CDR1 and CDR2: MNHEY and SVGAGI. The V end was cut by 2 bases, the J end by 3 bases, with 7 bases between. The chain's CDR3 is CASSYRGKETQYF. CDR3 DNA: TGTGCCAGCAGTTACCGCGGGAAAGAGACCCAGTACTTC.

V gene TRBV5-1 combines with J gene TRBJ2-1; 10 positions agree with TRBD1. This CDR3 is 16 amino acids long. Trimming at V came to 4 bases and at J to 4 bases, leaving 8 bases not matched to a gene. Germline V lookup: CDR1 SGHRS, CDR2 YFSETQ. The CDR3 region has the DNA TGCGCCAGCAGCCGAGGGACAGGGGCGAGGTACAATGAGCAGTTCTTC. Residues: CASSRGTGARYNEQFF.

The chain has TRBV19 and TRBJ1-5; maybe TRBD1 (6 bases). The CDR3 spans 14 residues. Per the germline V gene, CDR1 is LNHDA and CDR2 is SQIVND (reference sequence). The ends were cut back, 7 bases at V and 6 bases at J, with 16 bases in the middle. DNA for the CDR3: TGTGCCAGTACTAAACAGGGTTCGGGTCAGCCCCAGCATTTT. It yields the protein CASTKQGSGQPQHF.

This clone has just one count. The rearrangement uses TRBV5-1 and TRBJ2-3, with 10 bases identical to TRBD2. There are 15 residues in the CDR3. The junction had 8 bases not matched to a gene; V was cut back by 4 bases and J by 6 bases. CDR1 is SGHRS and CDR2 is YFSETQ in the germline V gene. The CDR3 reads CASSRAGGPRDTQYF. DNA for the CDR3: TGCGCCAGCAGCCGAGCGGGAGGGCCGAGGGATACGCAGTATTTT.

The genes are TRBV6-2 or TRBV6-3 and TRBJ2-7; TRBD2 matches 8 bases. CDR1 and CDR2 (germline): MNHEY, SVGEGT. J gave up 3 bases and V 5 bases, and 6 bases lay outside the gene matches. The CDR3 runs 14 residues. The CDR3, as DNA: TGTGCCAGCAGTCCGGGACTAGGTGGCTACGAGCAGTACTTC. Residues: CASSPGLGGYEQYF.

The chain combines TRBV4-3 with TRBJ2-3; 8 nucleotides agree with TRBD2. V was pared by 0 bases and J by 6 bases, with 14 bases of the junction left unmatched. Germline-derived CDR1 and CDR2 are LGHNA and YSLEER. This CDR3 region has 18 residues. CDR3 nucleotide sequence: TGCGCCAGCAGCCAAGAGCAGCGGACGGGAGGGCCCAGGGATACGCAGTATTTT. Its protein product is CASSQEQRTGGPRDTQYF.